Below, one T cell receptor (beta chain) is given with its context. Its antigen is currently unknown. From germline, CDR1 is SGDLS and CDR2 YYNGEE. This CDR3 comprises 15 residues. The ends lost 4 bases at V and 7 bases at J; junction bases unmatched: 9. Repertoires were generated with immunoSEQ multiplex PCR, while TCRdb's copy carries only in-frame clones and drops some. The sample has 2,500 to 3,500 clones; around 24% are singletons. The data derive from a study of T cells in localized non-small cell lung cancer. Study-wide results and caveats: Adjacent lung held a median about 57 of the top 100 tumor clones.

V usage is TRBV9 and J usage is TRBJ2-1, with TRBD2 identical over 9 bases. This receptor was obtained from a man aged 40 to 70 with stage III squamous cell lung carcinoma. The sequencing used normal lung tissue next to the tumor, collected before any cancer treatment. In DNA form, the CDR3 reads TGTGCCAGCAGCCCCCGGGGTAGCGGGGGTAATGAGCAGTTCTTC. Translating it yields CASSPRGSGGNEQFF.